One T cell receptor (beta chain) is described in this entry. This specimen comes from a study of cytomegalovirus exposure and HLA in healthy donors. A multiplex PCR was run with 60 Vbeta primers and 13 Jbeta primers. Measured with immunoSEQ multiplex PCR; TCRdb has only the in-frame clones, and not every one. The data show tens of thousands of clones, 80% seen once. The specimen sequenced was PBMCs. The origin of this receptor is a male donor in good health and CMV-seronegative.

CDR3 nucleotide sequence: TGTGCCAGCAGGGGGACTAGCGGTGAAACAGATACGCAGTATTTT. Protein: CASRGTSGETDTQYF. V and J are TRBV6-6 and TRBJ2-3; 11 bases are a match to TRBD2. Germline CDR1 is MNHNY and CDR2 is SVGAGI (reference sequence). The CDR3 has 15 residues. V gave up 6 bases and J gave up 3 bases; unmatched junction bases: 5.